The source of this TCR beta chain is a study of post-analysis software for immune sequencing data. Prepared libraries of TCR beta cDNA carried unique molecular identifiers. From the PCR reads, TCRdb called clonotypes with MiXCR, one entry per CDR3 protein. The data show roughly 570,000 distinct CDR3 sequences, around 31% seen once. Study-wide results and caveats: In patients, about 5 TRBV segments were more frequent than in controls, with TRBV5-6, TRBV5-1 and TRBV20-1 among them.

Losses at the gene ends were 0 bases for V and 12 bases for J; bases not matched to a gene: 14. Germline V gives CDR1 LGHNA, CDR2 YNFKEQ. The CDR3 has 15 amino acids. As to this clonotype: Its target is not known.

The sequenced sample was blood. J is TRBJ2-7 and V is TRBV4-2; 7 bases fit TRBD2. This receptor was taken from a girl between 2 and 17 years old with multiple sclerosis. The CDR3 reads CASSQEGDYQETRYF. DNA for the CDR3: TGTGCCAGCAGCCAAGAGGGGGACTACCAAGAGACCCGGTACTTC.